This is a list of T cell receptor beta chains from one sample in a study of shared clonotypes between healthy human individuals. Produced via immunoSEQ multiplex PCR; TCRdb's table is partial and in-frame only. The profile shows around 1.1 million clones, approximately 80% of them singletons. Material for sequencing was memory CD4+ T cells from PBMCs. Receptors were obtained from a man aged 18 to 30 in good health. Some clones in this sample may be carry-over from other donors' samples. The CDR3 runs from the conserved cysteine through the conserved F or W. Fields, in order: J gene, D gene, clone size, CDR3 length, V gene, CDR3 protein, CDR3 DNA. The D gene is left open where the match is weak. Clone size is given for some rows only: seen once, a few or many times, or a class if the clone is expanded.

j_call: TRBJ2-5
d_call: NA
clone_size: NA
cdr3_length: 14
v_call: TRBV5-1
cdr3_aa: CASRAGQLQETQYF
cdr3_nt: TGCGCCAGCAGAGCAGGACAGCTCCAAGAGACCCAGTACTTC

j_call: TRBJ2-7
d_call: NA
clone_size: NA
cdr3_length: 12
v_call: TRBV27
cdr3_aa: CASSFVGYEQYF
cdr3_nt: TGTGCCAGCAGTTTCGTCGGTTACGAGCAGTACTTC

j_call: TRBJ2-1
d_call: NA
clone_size: NA
cdr3_length: 14
v_call: TRBV7-3
cdr3_aa: CASSFGGQGNEQFF
cdr3_nt: TGTGCCAGCAGCTTCGGGGGGCAAGGTAATGAGCAGTTCTTC

j_call: TRBJ2-6
d_call: TRBD1
clone_size: NA
cdr3_length: 16
v_call: TRBV2
cdr3_aa: CASSQGAISGANVLTF
cdr3_nt: TGTGCCAGCAGCCAGGGGGCGATTTCTGGGGCCAACGTCCTGACTTTC

j_call: TRBJ1-1
d_call: NA
clone_size: few
cdr3_length: 14
v_call: TRBV28
cdr3_aa: CASKVLTLNTEAFF
cdr3_nt: TGTGCCAGCAAGGTCCTCACTCTGAACACTGAAGCTTTCTTT

j_call: TRBJ1-2
d_call: NA
clone_size: NA
cdr3_length: 14
v_call: TRBV5-1
cdr3_aa: CASSLVLGGAGYTF
cdr3_nt: TGCGCCAGCAGCTTGGTCCTGGGGGGTGCCGGCTACACCTTC

j_call: TRBJ1-1
d_call: NA
clone_size: NA
cdr3_length: 14
v_call: TRBV7-9
cdr3_aa: CASSPLTDYTEAFF
cdr3_nt: TGTGCCAGCAGCCCGCTAACAGATTACACTGAAGCTTTCTTT

j_call: TRBJ2-3
d_call: NA
clone_size: few
cdr3_length: 17
v_call: TRBV4-2
cdr3_aa: CASSQDRSIEPTDTQYF
cdr3_nt: TGTGCCAGCAGCCAAGATCGGTCCATCGAACCCACAGATACGCAGTATTTT

j_call: TRBJ2-7
d_call: NA
clone_size: NA
cdr3_length: 13
v_call: TRBV6-1
cdr3_aa: CASSVQRAYEQYF
cdr3_nt: TGTGCCAGCAGTGTCCAGCGTGCCTACGAGCAGTACTTC

j_call: TRBJ1-2
d_call: TRBD1
clone_size: NA
cdr3_length: 15
v_call: TRBV10-2
cdr3_aa: CASSAPQGGDDGYTF
cdr3_nt: TGCGCCAGCAGTGCCCCTCAGGGGGGGGACGATGGCTACACCTTC

j_call: TRBJ2-1
d_call: NA
clone_size: NA
cdr3_length: 14
v_call: TRBV5-1
cdr3_aa: CASSLLPPEGEQFF
cdr3_nt: TGCGCCAGCAGCTTGTTGCCCCCCGAAGGTGAGCAGTTCTTC

j_call: TRBJ1-2
d_call: NA
clone_size: once
cdr3_length: 13
v_call: TRBV14
cdr3_aa: CASSQDRIGGYTF
cdr3_nt: TGTGCCAGCAGCCAAGATCGAATCGGTGGCTACACCTTC

j_call: TRBJ2-2
d_call: NA
clone_size: NA
cdr3_length: 13
v_call: TRBV7-9
cdr3_aa: CASSLEGTGELFF
cdr3_nt: TGTGCCAGCAGCTTAGAGGGTACCGGGGAGCTGTTTTTT

j_call: TRBJ2-2
d_call: TRBD2
clone_size: NA
cdr3_length: 16
v_call: TRBV11-1
cdr3_aa: CASSLLAGRDTGELFF
cdr3_nt: TGTGCCAGCAGCCTCCTCGCAGGGAGGGACACCGGGGAGCTGTTTTTT

j_call: TRBJ1-4
d_call: NA
clone_size: few
cdr3_length: 13
v_call: TRBV10-2
cdr3_aa: CASRWNTNEKLFF
cdr3_nt: TGCGCCAGCAGATGGAATACTAATGAAAAACTGTTTTTT

j_call: TRBJ2-7
d_call: NA
clone_size: NA
cdr3_length: 13
v_call: TRBV7-3
cdr3_aa: CASSAGAATEQYF
cdr3_nt: TGTGCCAGCAGCGCGGGGGCAGCCACTGAGCAGTACTTC

j_call: TRBJ1-2
d_call: NA
clone_size: NA
cdr3_length: 15
v_call: TRBV5-5
cdr3_aa: CASSHQGPEVYGYTF
cdr3_nt: TGTGCCAGCAGCCATCAGGGCCCCGAAGTCTATGGCTACACCTTC

j_call: TRBJ2-4
d_call: NA
clone_size: NA
cdr3_length: 14
v_call: TRBV7-9
cdr3_aa: CASSLSEGAGIQYF
cdr3_nt: TGTGCCAGCAGCTTAAGTGAGGGAGCCGGCATTCAGTACTTC

j_call: TRBJ2-7
d_call: NA
clone_size: NA
cdr3_length: 14
v_call: TRBV12-1
cdr3_aa: CASSLDRGLYEQYF
cdr3_nt: TGTGCCAGCAGCCTGGACAGGGGGCTCTACGAGCAGTACTTC

j_call: TRBJ2-3
d_call: NA
clone_size: NA
cdr3_length: 15
v_call: TRBV2
cdr3_aa: CASSESGVGTDTQYF
cdr3_nt: TGTGCCAGCAGTGAGTCGGGGGTTGGGACAGATACGCAGTATTTT

j_call: TRBJ1-1
d_call: NA
clone_size: few
cdr3_length: 16
v_call: TRBV11-2
cdr3_aa: CASSLGLPSKGTEAFF
cdr3_nt: TGTGCCAGCAGCTTAGGGCTCCCCAGCAAAGGCACTGAAGCTTTCTTT

j_call: TRBJ1-5
d_call: TRBD1
clone_size: few
cdr3_length: 15
v_call: TRBV9
cdr3_aa: CASSVGQGYGQPQHF
cdr3_nt: TGTGCCAGCAGCGTAGGACAGGGATATGGGCAGCCCCAGCATTTT

j_call: TRBJ2-1
d_call: NA
clone_size: NA
cdr3_length: 15
v_call: TRBV6-6
cdr3_aa: CASSYDQPSYNEQFF
cdr3_nt: TGTGCCAGCAGTTACGATCAGCCTTCCTACAATGAGCAGTTCTTC

j_call: TRBJ1-2
d_call: NA
clone_size: many
cdr3_length: 12
v_call: TRBV29-1
cdr3_aa: CSVTGTTYGYTF
cdr3_nt: TGCAGCGTGACCGGGACAACTTATGGCTACACCTTC

j_call: TRBJ1-3
d_call: TRBD1
clone_size: NA
cdr3_length: 13
v_call: TRBV29-1
cdr3_aa: CSVSTGTGNTIYF
cdr3_nt: TGCAGCGTCTCGACAGGGACTGGAAACACCATATATTTT

j_call: TRBJ2-2
d_call: TRBD2
clone_size: NA
cdr3_length: 16
v_call: TRBV9
cdr3_aa: CASSVAVGGHTGELFF
cdr3_nt: TGTGCCAGCAGCGTAGCTGTGGGAGGGCACACCGGGGAGCTGTTTTTT

j_call: TRBJ1-5
d_call: NA
clone_size: NA
cdr3_length: 15
v_call: TRBV4-2
cdr3_aa: CASSQDFGGVRPQHF
cdr3_nt: TGTGCCAGCAGCCAAGACTTTGGGGGTGTAAGGCCCCAGCATTTT